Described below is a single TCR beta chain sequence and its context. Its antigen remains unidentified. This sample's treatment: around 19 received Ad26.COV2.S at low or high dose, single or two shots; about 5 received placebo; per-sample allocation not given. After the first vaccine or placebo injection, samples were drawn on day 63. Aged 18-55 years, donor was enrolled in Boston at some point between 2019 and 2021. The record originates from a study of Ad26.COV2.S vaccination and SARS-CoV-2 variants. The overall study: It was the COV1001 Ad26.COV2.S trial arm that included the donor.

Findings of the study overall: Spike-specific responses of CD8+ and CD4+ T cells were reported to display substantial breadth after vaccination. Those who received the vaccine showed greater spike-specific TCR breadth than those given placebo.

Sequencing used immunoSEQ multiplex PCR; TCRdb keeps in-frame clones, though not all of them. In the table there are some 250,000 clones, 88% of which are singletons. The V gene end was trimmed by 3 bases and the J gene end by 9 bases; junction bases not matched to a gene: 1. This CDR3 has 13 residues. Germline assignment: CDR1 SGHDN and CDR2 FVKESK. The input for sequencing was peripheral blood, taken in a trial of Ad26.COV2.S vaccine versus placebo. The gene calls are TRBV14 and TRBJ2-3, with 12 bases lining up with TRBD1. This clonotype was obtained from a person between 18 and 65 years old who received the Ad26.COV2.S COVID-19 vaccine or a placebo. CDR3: CASSQGQGATQYF. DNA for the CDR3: TGTGCCAGCAGCCAGGGACAGGGGGCGACGCAGTATTTT. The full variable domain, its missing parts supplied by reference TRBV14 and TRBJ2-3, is EAGVTQFPSHSVIEKGQTVTLRCDPISGHDNLYWYRRVMGKEIKFLLHFVKESKQDESGMPNNRFLAERTGGTYSTLKVQPAELEDSGVYFCASSQGQGATQYFGPGTRLTVL.